This paragraph covers one T cell receptor (beta chain) sequence. The antigen it recognizes is unknown. Per-base qualities were not stored, and no clone one base away is much larger. CDR1 SGHRS and CDR2 YFSETQ were looked up in the germline V gene. Here V drops 9 bases and J drops 7 bases, and the junction holds 14 bases not matched to any gene. The CDR3 starts with the cysteine, ends with the phenylalanine, and has 14 residues. Only CDR3 DNA remains: 42 bases, in frame from the first base. The CDR3 regions of human TCRbeta chains were analyzed by immunosequencing. The study's processing was this. Repertoire TCRs were matched against a reference library of SARS-CoV-2-specific TCRs generated with the MIRA antigen-specificity platform. Breadth was defined as the fraction of unique TCRs that were SARS-CoV-2-associated. Depth was defined as the fraction of total T cells that were SARS-CoV-2-associated. Using the MIRA data, every spike-specific TCR was mapped to the spike region that the TCR reacted to and assigned to either a CD4 or a CD8 class. Log10-transformed breadth and depth values were compared by one-way ANOVA with Sidak's multiple comparisons tests. Not all clones reach the TCRdb copy of this immuneACCESS table, which keeps in-frame sequences only. Checked studies attribute under half of the gap to unresolved V genes and leave the rest unexplained. Clone size and V and J calls were adopted from that table, with D and trimming inferred from the DNA. This sample has 100,000 or so clones in its table, and about 87% of those were observed once. Together, the top ten hold 10% to 13% of the sample.

The data are from a study of T cell responses to AZD1222 COVID-19 vaccine (dated by TCRdb to the early 2020s). Some background on the complete study: A total of more than 230 trial participants underwent TCR sequencing, of whom 207 received two doses of AZD1222 and about 26 received two doses of the MenACWY control vaccine. Trial participants were enrolled into age subgroups of 18-55, 56-69 and 70-plus years, which contained about 150, 28 and 57 TCR-sequenced participants, respectively. Study-wide conclusions, independent of this receptor: CD4 TCRs associated with the vaccine covered the entire spike protein, and the dominant responses were in regions 160-218 and 743-854. Because no samples from the day 14 peak response were available, repertoires could be characterized only after the peak T cell response. After two AZD1222 doses, both the breadth and the depth of spike-specific TCRs were significantly higher than at day 0 and than in MenACWY recipients. Most participants were white British and females outnumbered males, and the authors suggested that clonal diversity may have been underestimated. The 56-69-year group was small, and its depth increase did not reach significance, likely because of low power. Epitopes outside the regions mutated in the B.1.351 and B.1.1.7 variants were reportedly recognized by nearly half of the unique spike-specific TCRs. Conclusions about previously exposed vaccinees are limited because only six or seven AZD1222 recipients were SARS-CoV-2 seropositive at baseline.

This specimen's time point label, per the study, means: about 28 days (+/-7) after the second vaccine dose. AZD1222 recipients whose second dose came at about 4 weeks and those whose second dose came at about 12 weeks were combined into one group, since spike-specific TCR depth and breadth did not differ between the two schedules. Vaccinee samples were obtained from the UK trials COV001 and COV002, which included a single-blind randomized controlled phase 2/3 trial of AZD1222 (ChAdOx1 nCoV-19) in healthy adults. For TCRbeta chain sequencing, PBMC samples from trial participants were taken at day 0 and at day 28 after the second dose.

The receptor comes from an adult who received the AZD1222 COVID-19 vaccine. The sequence joins TRBV5-1 to TRBJ2-7; TRBD1 aligns with 9 central bases. The material sequenced was peripheral blood, taken 28 days after the second AZD1222 dose. The DNA sequence is TGCGCCACCTCTCAACAGACAGGGACAGGGGAGCAGTACTTC. This codes for CATSQQTGTGEQYF.